What follows are 25 T cell receptor beta chains derived from one specimen sequenced in a study of identical twins. Each CDR3 protein is one row after TCRdb ran MiXCR on the 5' RACE reads. The table lists more than 1.5 million distinct CDR3 sequences, more than 30% of them singletons. The sequenced sample consisted of cord blood. Receptor source: a newborn girl in good health.

This clonotype has more than one count but fewer than ten. The chain employs TRBV7-2 and TRBJ2-5; a possible D gene is TRBD2 (5 bases). The germline CDR1 and CDR2 sequences are SGHTA and FQGNSA. V dropped 5 bases and J dropped 3 bases, with 13 bases sitting between them. The CDR3 covers 14 residues. CDR3 in DNA: TGTGCCAGCAGCCCCGGACTGACGGAAGAGACCCAGTACTTC. It yields the protein CASSPGLTEETQYF.

The gene calls are TRBV5-5 and TRBJ2-3; 11 nucleotides line up with TRBD1. Germline trimming cut 4 bases from V and 7 bases from J; bases unmatched to any gene: 8. The germline V gene encodes CDR1 SGHKS and CDR2 YYEKEE (reference sequence). The CDR3 has 15 residues. CDR3 coding DNA: TGTGCCAGCAGCCCCGGACAGGGGGCCCTAAATACGCAGTATTTT. It encodes CASSPGQGALNTQYF.

This clonotype has just a few counts. The gene calls are TRBV4-1 and TRBJ2-5; 7 bases are shared with TRBD2. Near its end, the DNA agrees better with TRBJ2-7, so the J call may be wrong. This CDR3 has 17 amino acids. Germline-derived CDR1 and CDR2 are MGHRA and YSYEKL. In DNA, the CDR3 is TGCGCCAGCAGCCATCTCGCCTTCCGGGACTACCTCTACGAGCAGTACTTC. Translation: CASSHLAFRDYLYEQYF.

This chain uses TRBV6-1 with TRBJ2-7; the match to TRBD2 covers 9 bases. The J segment lost 4 bases and the V segment lost 6 bases, leaving 7 bases of the junction unmatched. The CDR3 runs 14 residues. From germline, CDR1 is MNHNS and CDR2 SASEGT. CDR3 amino acids: CASSPAGGIYEQYF. In DNA, the CDR3 is TGTGCCAGCAGCCCAGCGGGGGGAATTTACGAGCAGTACTTC.

This chain links TRBV4-1 with TRBJ2-1; 8 positions agree with TRBD2. The CDR3 loop spans 18 amino acids. V lost 3 bases and J lost 0; bases outside the gene matches: 10. Germline CDR1 MGHRA, CDR2 YSYEKL. The CDR3 here is CASSQGSSGVNSYNEQFF. Here the CDR3 DNA reads TGCGCCAGCAGCCAGGGGAGTAGCGGGGTCAACTCCTACAATGAGCAGTTCTTC.

This clonotype was seen only a few times. The chain has TRBV15 and TRBJ2-2; no clear D. Germline V gives CDR1 LNHNV, CDR2 YYDKDF (reference sequence). The CDR3 loop spans 13 amino acids. Trimming left V 5 bases short and J 2 bases short, with 6 bases between. Written as DNA, the CDR3 is TGTGCCACCAGCCTCCGAAACACCGGGGAGCTGTTTTTT. Translating gives CATSLRNTGELFF.

Written as DNA, the CDR3 is TGTGCCAGCAGCCGGGTCCCGGACCCAGATACGCAGTATTTT. It is translated as CASSRVPDPDTQYF. V gene TRBV7-9 combines with J gene TRBJ2-3; no definite D call. Trimming took 5 bases from V and 4 from J, leaving 13 bases between them. The length of the CDR3 is 14 residues. Germline V gene lookup returns CDR1 SEHNR and CDR2 FQNEAQ (reference sequence).

The rearrangement joins TRBV20-1 to TRBJ1-2; D might be TRBD1 (5 bases). The V gene lost 0 bases and the J gene lost 6 bases, with 17 bases spanning the gap. CDR1 and CDR2 from the germline V gene are DFQATT and SNEGSKA (reference sequence). The CDR3 runs to 15 residues. For the CDR3, the DNA is TGCAGTGCTAGAGATGCTGGGACTCCATGGGATGGCTACACCTTC. Amino acids: CSARDAGTPWDGYTF.

The chain has TRBV27 and TRBJ2-3; D may be TRBD1 (5 bases). The CDR3 runs 16 residues. Germline V CDR1 and CDR2: MNHEY, SMNVEV (reference sequence). Trimming stripped 2 bases from V and 4 bases from J, with 16 bases between. Here the CDR3 reads CASSLTPPRVADTQYF. The CDR3 region has the DNA TGTGCCAGCAGTTTAACCCCTCCCAGGGTTGCAGATACGCAGTATTTT.

The V gene is TRBV25-1, the J gene TRBJ1-2; 10 bases are shared with TRBD1. CDR3 length: 15 residues. Trimming took 5 bases from V and 8 from J; bases not matched to a gene: 11. The V gene's germline CDR1 is MGHDK and CDR2 SYGVNS. CDR3 DNA: TGTGCCAGCAGTCCCCGGGACAGGGGAGATGGGGGCTACACCTTC. Translation: CASSPRDRGDGGYTF.

This clonotype was recorded a few times. In DNA form, the CDR3 reads TGTGCCAGCAGCGTGACTAGCGGGGTTGATACGCAGTATTTT. This sequence encodes CASSVTSGVDTQYF. This sequence joins TRBV9 and TRBJ2-3; 11 bases are a match to TRBD2. From germline, CDR1 is SGDLS and CDR2 YYNGEE. J was trimmed by 6 bases and V by 2 bases; bases with no gene match: 2. This CDR3 has 14 residues.

This clonotype has more than one count but fewer than ten. J is TRBJ2-5 and V is TRBV28; D may be TRBD1 or TRBD2 (6 bases each). V lost 2 bases, J lost 6 bases, and 13 bases lay in between. This CDR3 is 14 amino acids long. CDR1 is MDHEN, CDR2 SYDVKM, per germline. CDR3 protein: CASSLSGGGKTQYF. The CDR3 DNA is TGTGCCAGCAGTTTAAGTGGGGGCGGGAAGACCCAGTACTTC.

The genes are TRBV2 and TRBJ1-6; TRBD1 agrees at 7 bases. Per the germline V gene, CDR1 is SNHLY and CDR2 is FYNNEI. With V trimmed by 8 bases and J by 7 bases, 11 bases remained unmatched. The CDR3 runs to 15 residues. CDR3 sequence (DNA): TGTGCCAGCTCCAGACTGACAGGGCTAAATTCACCCCTCCACTTT. It is translated as CASSRLTGLNSPLHF.

The CDR3 spells CASSLSNVKTDAYEQYF. The CDR3 nucleotides are TGCGCCAGCAGCCTCTCGAATGTTAAAACGGACGCCTACGAGCAGTACTTC. The rearrangement uses TRBV4-1 and TRBJ2-7; D gene ambiguous. CDR1 and CDR2 from the germline V gene are MGHRA and YSYEKL. V was clipped by 4 bases and J by 2 bases, with 21 bases between them. The CDR3 loop spans 17 amino acids.

This clonotype was recorded only once. The chain is built from TRBV6-5 and TRBJ2-1; 10 bases match TRBD2. The CDR3 spans 16 residues. V gave up 0 bases and J gave up 3 bases; unmatched junction bases: 2. The germline CDR1 and CDR2 sequences are MNHEY and SVGAGI. The CDR3 DNA reads TGTGCCAGCAGTTACTCGGGACTAGCGTTCTACAATGAGCAGTTCTTC. It specifies CASSYSGLAFYNEQFF.

This clonotype came up a few times. The genes are TRBV7-2 and TRBJ2-7, with TRBD1 identical over 8 bases. The CDR3 sequence is 15 residues long. CDR1 and CDR2 from the germline V gene are SGHTA and FQGNSA. The trim removed 1 base at V and 6 bases at J, leaving 8 bases unmatched. CDR3 nucleotides: TGTGCCAGCAGCTTAGTGGTCAGGGGGCTGAGCGAGCAGTACTTC. Translated: CASSLVVRGLSEQYF.

This clonotype was seen a few times. The V and J genes are TRBV12-3 or TRBV12-4 and TRBJ2-1; D uncertain. The CDR3 loop spans 15 amino acids. The V and J ends lost 6 bases and 4 bases respectively, with 16 bases between them. CDR3 coding DNA: TGTGCCAGCAGCCAAGGGTTGATTTTTTACAATGAGCAGTTCTTC. It encodes CASSQGLIFYNEQFF.

The chain is built from TRBV5-1 and TRBJ2-1; possible D gene TRBD2, 5 bases. Trimming left V 0 bases short and J 0 bases short, with 10 bases between. Germline V lookup: CDR1 SGHRS, CDR2 YFSETQ. The CDR3 covers 16 residues. CDR3 nucleotide sequence: TGCGCCAGCAGCTTGGGACTAACCTACTCCTACAATGAGCAGTTCTTC. As protein: CASSLGLTYSYNEQFF.

The chain is built from TRBV28 and TRBJ2-5; 7 bases map to TRBD2. The last part of the DNA fits TRBJ2-7 better; the J call may be wrong. CDR3 length equals 12 residues. The germline gives CDR1 MDHEN, CDR2 SYDVKM. The CDR3, as DNA: TGTGCCAGCCGGGAGGTGGGGTACGAGCAGTACTTC. Translating it yields CASREVGYEQYF.

The rearrangement joins TRBV7-2 to TRBJ2-2; 12 bases are a match to TRBD2. CDR3 length: 16 amino acids. After removal of 3 bases from V and 7 bases from J, the junction contained 6 bases not matched to a gene. Germline values: CDR1 SGHTA, CDR2 FQGNSA. In nucleotides, the CDR3 is TGTGCCAGCAGCTTGACTAGCGGGAGAATTTTCGGGGAGCTGTTTTTT. Translating gives CASSLTSGRIFGELFF.

On this clonotype itself: The junction differs from germline at one of its ends, possibly a read error. The genes are TRBV4-2 and TRBJ2-7; the match to TRBD2 covers 8 bases. Germline V gene sequence: CDR1 LGHNA, CDR2 YNFKEQ. This CDR3 contains 13 residues. In DNA, the CDR3 is TGTGCCAGTAGCCAAGGAATCGGGAGGGGGCAGTACTTC. This encodes CASSQGIGRGQYF.

The chain combines TRBV2 with TRBJ1-1; no clear D. The CDR3 is 14 residues long. Germline V gene sequence: CDR1 SNHLY, CDR2 FYNNEI. The ends were cut back, 7 bases at V and 0 bases at J, with 12 bases in the middle. CDR3 sequence (DNA): TGTGCCAGCATCTACTGGCGGATGAACACTGAAGCTTTCTTT. Its translation is CASIYWRMNTEAFF.

J is TRBJ2-7 and V is TRBV28, with D perhaps matching TRBD2 (6 bases). V was shortened by 9 bases and J by 3 bases, with 9 bases between the two germline ends. CDR3 length equals 11 residues. Germline lookup yields CDR1 MDHEN and CDR2 SYDVKM. The CDR3 DNA sequence: TGTGCCAGGGGGGGTCTCTACGAGCAGTACTTC. Amino acid sequence: CARGGLYEQYF.

Of note for this clonotype: The junction departs from the called germline gene at one end, perhaps through a read error. The chain's CDR3 is CASSYAWTGGYERYF. CDR3 nucleotide sequence: TGTGCCAGCAGTTACGCCTGGACAGGGGGCTACGAGCGGTACTTC. The chain is built from TRBV6-5 and TRBJ2-7, with TRBD1 matching 11 bases. The CDR3 spans 15 residues. Germline V gene sequence: CDR1 MNHEY, CDR2 SVGAGI.

The table lists this clonotype with a few counts. The gene calls are TRBV20-1 and TRBJ2-7; D might be TRBD1 or TRBD2, each matching 5 bases. Trimming cost V 6 bases and J 3 bases, with 12 bases left between them. Germline assignment: CDR1 DFQATT and CDR2 SNEGSKA (reference sequence). The CDR3 extends over 12 amino acids. CDR3 sequence reads: CSAPGRFYEQYF. As DNA, the CDR3 is TGCAGTGCACCGGGACGGTTCTACGAGCAGTACTTC.